This TCR beta chain is from a study of blood T cell repertoires in COVID-19. Clones were sequenced by immunoSEQ multiplex PCR, and TCRdb holds only the in-frame ones, with some missing. There are more than 150,000 clones in the sample; less than 90% occur only once, and around 6.5% lies in the top ten. Each participant's cohort was designated according to participant-reported clinical history. The V gene's germline CDR1 is SGHDT and CDR2 YYEEEE. Trimming took off 2 bases at V and 7 bases at J, with 13 bases between the two ends. This CDR3 comprises 15 residues. The TCR was taken from a woman between 50 and 59 years old who had recovered from COVID-19. What was sequenced was PBMCs or T cells enriched from blood (not recorded which). This rearrangement joins TRBV5-6 to TRBJ1-6; the D gene is possibly TRBD1 (5 bases). The CDR3 loop reads CASSFKGLRNSPLHF. CDR3 DNA: TGTGCCAGCAGCTTCAAGGGGCTCCGGAATTCACCCCTCCACTTT.